A single sample is the source of the 19 T cell receptor beta chains below, sequenced in a study of T cell responses to AZD1222 COVID-19 vaccine. Assay: immunoSEQ multiplex PCR; the TCRdb copy retains only in-frame clones and omits some. The repertoire holds over 100,000 clones, roughly 90% seen once, with over 3% in the top ten. The material sequenced was peripheral blood, taken on day 0 of AZD1222 vaccination. The source of these receptors is an adult in good health.

The V call is TRBV6-2 or TRBV6-3, the J call TRBJ1-1, with 7 bases aligning to TRBD1. This CDR3 is built from 17 residues. V gave up 8 bases and J gave up 3 bases; unmatched junction bases: 18. Germline values: CDR1 MNHEY, CDR2 SVGEGT. CDR3 nucleotide sequence: TGTGCCAGCTGCCGTCGGTTAGGGGGCCGGGCGTACACTGAAGCTTTCTTT. This translates into CASCRRLGGRAYTEAFF.

This chain connects TRBV5-1 to TRBJ1-2; possible D gene TRBD1, 5 bases. V lost 3 bases and J lost 2, with 11 bases in between. Germline loops: CDR1 SGHRS, CDR2 YFSETQ. The CDR3 contains 14 residues. The CDR3 bases are TGCGCCAGCAGCTCCGGGACTTCAAACTATGGCTACACCTTC. Protein sequence: CASSSGTSNYGYTF.

The chain joins TRBV19 to TRBJ2-7; D remains ambiguous. This CDR3 region has 13 residues. Trimming stripped 5 bases from V and 0 bases from J, with 8 bases between. Germline CDR1 LNHDA, CDR2 SQIVND (reference sequence). DNA for the CDR3: TGTGCCAGTAGTGTGGGAAACTCCTACGAGCAGTACTTC. Translation gives CASSVGNSYEQYF. The full variable domain, rest sourced from reference TRBV19 and TRBJ2-7, is DGGITQSPKYLFRKEGQNVTLSCEQNLNHDAMYWYRQDPGQGLRLIYYSQIVNDFQKGDIAEGYSVSREKKESFPLTVTSAQKNPTAFYLCASSVGNSYEQYFGPGTRLTVT.

This chain links TRBV6-5 with TRBJ2-1, with no clear D. Germline values: CDR1 MNHEY, CDR2 SVGAGI. The CDR3 runs to 15 residues. V lost 2 bases to trimming and J lost 5 bases, with 13 bases between them. The CDR3 loop is CASSYRRVPDNEQFF. CDR3 DNA: TGTGCCAGCAGTTACCGCCGGGTTCCGGACAATGAGCAGTTCTTC.

CDR3 sequence (DNA): TGCAGCGTAACTGGGCCGGCAGTGAACACTGAAGCTTTCTTT. Translation: CSVTGPAVNTEAFF. V and J are TRBV29-1 and TRBJ1-1, with D uncertain. The CDR3 runs to 14 residues. Germline V gene data show CDR1 as SQVTM and CDR2 as ANQGSEA. The ends were cut back, 6 bases at V and 0 bases at J, with 14 bases in the middle.

With regard to this clone: The same CDR3 arises from other DNA sequences in this sample as well. Here the CDR3 DNA reads TGTGCCAGCTCACCTCAAGAGACCCAGTACTTC. Encoded protein: CASSPQETQYF. V usage is TRBV18 and J usage is TRBJ2-5; D uncertain. V was cut by 3 bases and J by 2 bases, with 1 base left in between. The CDR3 consists of 11 residues. The germline V gene has CDR1 KGHSH and CDR2 LQKENI.

This sequence joins TRBV19 and TRBJ1-6; the D gene is possibly TRBD1 (6 bases). Trimming took 5 bases from V and 9 from J, leaving 14 bases between them. The CDR3 has 14 residues. The germline gives CDR1 LNHDA, CDR2 SQIVND (reference sequence). The CDR3 DNA sequence: TGTGCCAGTAGTGTACAGGGCGCTCCTTCACCCCTCCACTTT. Residues: CASSVQGAPSPLHF.

CDR3 nucleotides: TGTGCCAGCAGTGAACACACCCCGGACTATGGCTACACCTTC. This codes for CASSEHTPDYGYTF. The chain is built from TRBV6-1 and TRBJ1-2; D gene ambiguous. Germline CDR1 and CDR2: MNHNS and SASEGT. The CDR3 extends over 14 amino acids. V was pared by 2 bases and J by 3 bases, with 10 bases between.

The gene calls are TRBV18 and TRBJ1-3, with D unresolved. CDR1 and CDR2 from the germline V gene are KGHSH and LQKENI. This CDR3 spans 16 amino acids. Trimming removed 2 bases at V and 0 bases at J, with 11 bases between. The CDR3 is CASSPSEPSSGNTIYF. The CDR3 bases are TGTGCCAGCTCACCAAGTGAGCCGTCCTCTGGAAACACCATATATTTT.

This chain joins TRBV29-1 and TRBJ2-7; D remains ambiguous. The CDR3 contains 14 residues. V was pared by 5 bases and J by 10 bases, with 24 bases between. Germline CDR1 and CDR2: SQVTM and ANQGSEA. The CDR3 nucleotides are TGCAGCGTTAAGGAGCCAGGCCACTTTTCCGGACAGTACTTC. It yields the protein CSVKEPGHFSGQYF.

V usage is TRBV10-3 and J usage is TRBJ2-5; TRBD2 agrees at 8 bases. This CDR3 comprises 15 residues. With V trimmed by 6 bases and J by 2 bases, 8 bases remained unmatched. Looked up from germline, CDR1 is ENHRY and CDR2 is SYGVKD. CDR3 DNA: TGTGCCATCAGCCGCGGAGCGGGGGTTCAAGAGACCCAGTACTTC. This sequence encodes CAISRGAGVQETQYF.

This rearrangement joins TRBV10-3 to TRBJ2-3, with 7 positions matching TRBD1. The CDR3 totals 17 residues. Germline values: CDR1 ENHRY, CDR2 SYGVKD. The junction had 16 bases not matched to a gene; V was cut back by 2 bases and J by 8 bases. The CDR3 DNA reads TGTGCCATCAGTGAGACGGCAGGGGGTTCACGCGAGCCTACGCAGTATTTT. Amino acids: CAISETAGGSREPTQYF.

The J gene is TRBJ1-5, the V gene TRBV19; 9 bases line up with TRBD1. Germline V gives CDR1 LNHDA, CDR2 SQIVND (reference sequence). V gave up 6 bases and J gave up 4 bases; unmatched junction bases: 10. The CDR3 totals 16 residues. DNA for the CDR3: TGTGCCAGTAGAGTTTACGGGACAGGGAGTAATCAGCCCCAGCATTTT. Its translation: CASRVYGTGSNQPQHF.

The chain employs TRBV6-5 and TRBJ2-1; 11 bases are a match to TRBD2. V shed 7 bases, J shed 9 bases, and the junction held 8 bases outside the gene matches. Germline CDR1 and CDR2: MNHEY and SVGAGI. The CDR3 sequence is 14 residues long. The CDR3 reads CASKLAGGASEQFF. CDR3 bases: TGTGCCAGCAAGCTAGCGGGGGGCGCGAGTGAGCAGTTCTTC.

The rearrangement links TRBV7-9 to TRBJ1-4; D possibly corresponds to TRBD1 (5 bases). The CDR3 extends over 17 amino acids. Trimming left V 2 bases short and J 1 base short, with 14 bases between. In germline, CDR1 is SEHNR, CDR2 FQNEAQ (reference sequence). CDR3 sequence reads: CASSLLAGWGTNEKLFF. For the CDR3, the DNA is TGTGCCAGCAGCTTACTCGCAGGGTGGGGAACTAATGAAAAACTGTTTTTT.

This chain joins TRBV5-6 and TRBJ1-6; D perhaps matches TRBD1 (5 bases). The V gene's germline CDR1 is SGHDT and CDR2 YYEEEE. The CDR3 totals 18 residues. Trimming took off 4 bases at V and 7 bases at J, with 24 bases between the two ends. Here the CDR3 reads CASSPLGPGIGLNSPLHF. For the CDR3, the DNA is TGTGCCAGCAGCCCACTAGGACCAGGGATAGGGCTGAATTCACCCCTCCACTTT.

The V gene is TRBV19, the J gene TRBJ1-2; D is uncertain. V shed 6 bases and J shed 2 bases, with 16 bases lying between them. Per the germline V gene, CDR1 is LNHDA and CDR2 is SQIVND (reference sequence). The CDR3 is made up of 15 amino acids. This CDR3 reads CASRNRRAANYGYTF. The CDR3 DNA follows: TGTGCCAGTAGAAATAGACGGGCGGCCAACTATGGCTACACCTTC.

The genes are TRBV5-1 and TRBJ2-2; 9 bases agree with TRBD2. CDR1 SGHRS and CDR2 YFSETQ come from the germline V gene. The junction had 11 bases not matched to a gene; V was cut back by 1 base and J by 4 bases. CDR3 length: 18 amino acids. This CDR3 reads CASSLSPAGGAGTGELFF. The CDR3 DNA reads as TGCGCCAGCAGCTTGTCCCCAGCGGGGGGCGCAGGCACCGGGGAGCTGTTTTTT.

J is TRBJ1-6 and V is TRBV6-5; the match to TRBD1 covers 9 bases. The V gene end was trimmed by 4 bases and the J gene end by 9 bases; junction bases not matched to a gene: 10. The CDR3 length is 16 residues. The V gene's germline CDR1 is MNHEY and CDR2 SVGAGI. CDR3 protein: CASSFHRDRVTSPLHF. In DNA, the CDR3 is TGTGCCAGCAGTTTCCACCGGGACAGGGTTACTTCACCCCTCCACTTT.